The clone carrying this T cell receptor (beta chain) was seen a handful of times. The V end lost 5 bases, the J end lost 4 bases, and 8 bases lay between the germline ends. The CDR3 length is 12 residues. TCRdb reprocessed the 5' RACE reads via MiXCR and lists one record per CDR3 protein. This table has 55,000 to 70,000 distinct CDR3 sequences, 4.5% to 7% appearing once. This specimen comes from a study of early T cells in non-severe SARS-CoV-2 infection. This TCR was sampled from an adult who was a healthcare worker with PCR-confirmed SARS-CoV-2 infection or an uninfected control (not recorded which). The gene calls are TRBV12-3 or TRBV12-4 and TRBJ1-1; maybe TRBD1 (6 bases). Sequenced: whole blood. CDR3 loop: CASSPRGTEAFF. CDR3 DNA sequence: TGTGCCAGCAGTCCCAGGGGCACTGAAGCTTTCTTT.